A selection of T cell receptor beta chains follows, all from one sample in a study of patients and donors after allogeneic stem cell transplantation. TCRdb passed the RT-PCR reads through MiXCR, listing each CDR3 protein once. Of under 200,000 distinct CDR3 sequences in the sample, over 25% were seen once. Sequencing used blood, either unsorted or a sorted T cell fraction (not recorded which). The source is a human donor who was either an allogeneic HSCT recipient or a stem cell or donor lymphocyte infusion donor (not recorded which). It is not recorded whose cells these are; they may come from a transplant donor. Each CDR3 is given with its conserved first and last residue. D genes are given only for firm matches. The size of a clone is reported for some rows only, either as once, few or many, or as a class for expanded clones.

J gene: TRBJ1-2; clone size: NA; CDR3 length: 17; D gene: TRBD1; V gene: TRBV27; CDR3 DNA: TGTGCCAGCAGTTTATCGTGGGACAGGGCTGGCAACTATGGCTACACCTTC; CDR3 protein: CASSLSWDRAGNYGYTF
J gene: TRBJ2-7; clone size: NA; CDR3 length: 14; D gene: NA; V gene: TRBV25-1; CDR3 DNA: TGTGCCAGCAGTGATTCAGGGGCATCCTACGAGCAGTACTTC; CDR3 protein: CASSDSGASYEQYF
J gene: TRBJ2-7; clone size: NA; CDR3 length: 16; D gene: TRBD2; V gene: TRBV5-8; CDR3 DNA: TGTGCCAGCAGCCCGGAGACTAGCGGGTGGTCCTACGAGCAGTACTTC; CDR3 protein: CASSPETSGWSYEQYF
J gene: TRBJ1-2; clone size: few; CDR3 length: 15; D gene: TRBD1; V gene: TRBV5-1; CDR3 DNA: TGCGCCAGCAGCGTAGGACCGGACAGGGCTGGTGGCTACACCTTC; CDR3 protein: CASSVGPDRAGGYTF
J gene: TRBJ2-7; clone size: NA; CDR3 length: 16; D gene: TRBD2; V gene: TRBV12-3/TRBV12-4; CDR3 DNA: TGTGCCAGCAGCCCCGCGATAGGACTAGCGGGAGACGAGCAGTACTTC; CDR3 protein: CASSPAIGLAGDEQYF
J gene: TRBJ2-4; clone size: few; CDR3 length: 14; D gene: NA; V gene: TRBV29-1; CDR3 DNA: TGCAGCGTACTTACGGGGGCGGCCAAAAACATTCAGTACTTC; CDR3 protein: CSVLTGAAKNIQYF
J gene: TRBJ2-7; clone size: NA; CDR3 length: 16; D gene: TRBD2; V gene: TRBV4-2; CDR3 DNA: TGTGCCAGCAGCCAAGCGGTTACTAGCGGGAACTACGAGCAGTACTTC; CDR3 protein: CASSQAVTSGNYEQYF
J gene: TRBJ1-2; clone size: few; CDR3 length: 13; D gene: NA; V gene: TRBV6-2/TRBV6-3; CDR3 DNA: TGTGCCAGCACGCGCACCCCGAGAGAGGGCTACACCTTC; CDR3 protein: CASTRTPREGYTF
J gene: TRBJ1-2; clone size: few; CDR3 length: 14; D gene: NA; V gene: TRBV5-1; CDR3 DNA: TGCGCCAGCAGCACTCCCACGGCCTCCTCAGGGTACACCTTC; CDR3 protein: CASSTPTASSGYTF
J gene: TRBJ1-1; clone size: many; CDR3 length: 14; D gene: NA; V gene: TRBV18; CDR3 DNA: TGTGCCAGCTCACCGTGGCCCGAGAACACTGAAGCTTTCTTT; CDR3 protein: CASSPWPENTEAFF
J gene: TRBJ1-1; clone size: many; CDR3 length: 14; D gene: NA; V gene: TRBV12-3/TRBV12-4; CDR3 DNA: TGTGCCAGCAGTTTAACCAAGAGGGACACTGAAGCTTTCTTT; CDR3 protein: CASSLTKRDTEAFF
J gene: TRBJ2-7; clone size: NA; CDR3 length: 11; D gene: NA; V gene: TRBV30; CDR3 DNA: TGTGCCTGGGCGGGAACCTACGAGCAGTACTTC; CDR3 protein: CAWAGTYEQYF
J gene: TRBJ2-7; clone size: few; CDR3 length: 14; D gene: NA; V gene: TRBV6-2/TRBV6-3; CDR3 DNA: TGTGCCAGCATCCCCTTTGCAGGTTCCTACGAGCAGTACTTC; CDR3 protein: CASIPFAGSYEQYF
J gene: TRBJ2-7; clone size: once; CDR3 length: 12; D gene: NA; V gene: TRBV3-1; CDR3 DNA: TGTGCCAGCAGCCACGCGGGGTACGAGCAGTACTTC; CDR3 protein: CASSHAGYEQYF
J gene: TRBJ1-1; clone size: few; CDR3 length: 13; D gene: NA; V gene: TRBV2; CDR3 DNA: TGTGCCAGCAGTGATGGAGGGAGCACTGAAGCTTTCTTT; CDR3 protein: CASSDGGSTEAFF
J gene: TRBJ2-7; clone size: few; CDR3 length: 15; D gene: NA; V gene: TRBV20-1; CDR3 DNA: TGCAGTGCTAGAGGGATGTCTGGGTCTTCCTACGAGCAGTACTTC; CDR3 protein: CSARGMSGSSYEQYF
J gene: TRBJ2-5; clone size: few; CDR3 length: 14; D gene: NA; V gene: TRBV4-2; CDR3 DNA: TGTGCCAGCAGCCGACCTAGGGAGGAAGAGACCCAGTACTTC; CDR3 protein: CASSRPREEETQYF
J gene: TRBJ1-5; clone size: few; CDR3 length: 14; D gene: TRBD1; V gene: TRBV6-5; CDR3 DNA: TGTGCCAGCAGCCCAGGGGGGTTCAATCAGCCCCAGCATTTT; CDR3 protein: CASSPGGFNQPQHF
J gene: TRBJ2-3; clone size: NA; CDR3 length: 14; D gene: NA; V gene: TRBV7-9; CDR3 DNA: TGTGCCAGCAGCTTGGGACAAGACACAGATACGCAGTATTTT; CDR3 protein: CASSLGQDTDTQYF
J gene: TRBJ1-5; clone size: once; CDR3 length: 15; D gene: NA; V gene: TRBV18; CDR3 DNA: TGTGCCAGCTCACCCGAGACTTATAGCAATCAGCCCCAGCATTTT; CDR3 protein: CASSPETYSNQPQHF
J gene: TRBJ2-7; clone size: few; CDR3 length: 11; D gene: NA; V gene: TRBV29-1; CDR3 DNA: TGCAGCGTTGAGAGGCAGTACGAGCAGTACTTC; CDR3 protein: CSVERQYEQYF
J gene: TRBJ2-7; clone size: few; CDR3 length: 12; D gene: NA; V gene: TRBV9; CDR3 DNA: TGTGCCAGCAGCGATGGGGCTGGCGAGCAGTACTTC; CDR3 protein: CASSDGAGEQYF
J gene: TRBJ2-2; clone size: NA; CDR3 length: 15; D gene: NA; V gene: TRBV7-6; CDR3 DNA: TGTGCCAGCAGCTCGTGGAGAGCGAACACCGGGGAGCTGTTTTTT; CDR3 protein: CASSSWRANTGELFF
J gene: TRBJ1-1; clone size: few; CDR3 length: 15; D gene: NA; V gene: TRBV21-1; CDR3 DNA: TGTGCCAGCAGCAAGTCGACAGGGAGGAACACTGAAGCTTTCTTT; CDR3 protein: CASSKSTGRNTEAFF
J gene: TRBJ1-6; clone size: NA; CDR3 length: 18; D gene: NA; V gene: TRBV4-3; CDR3 DNA: TGCGCCAGCAGCCAAGCCCTCTGGGGGGGATCCTATAATTCACCCCTCCACTTT; CDR3 protein: CASSQALWGGSYNSPLHF
J gene: TRBJ1-1; clone size: few; CDR3 length: 12; D gene: NA; V gene: TRBV6-5; CDR3 DNA: TGTGCCAGCAGTACTAGTGGCACTGAAGCTTTCTTT; CDR3 protein: CASSTSGTEAFF
J gene: TRBJ2-1; clone size: NA; CDR3 length: 14; D gene: NA; V gene: TRBV7-2; CDR3 DNA: TGTGCCAGCAGCACCTTGGGACTTTACAATGAGCAGTTCTTC; CDR3 protein: CASSTLGLYNEQFF
J gene: TRBJ2-1; clone size: NA; CDR3 length: 15; D gene: TRBD2; V gene: TRBV29-1; CDR3 DNA: TGCAGCGTTGAAGATCATAAGCGGGAGAGCGGTGAGCAGTTCTTC; CDR3 protein: CSVEDHKRESGEQFF
J gene: TRBJ1-2; clone size: few; CDR3 length: 13; D gene: NA; V gene: TRBV5-4; CDR3 DNA: TGTGCCAGCAGCCGCAAGGCCGGCTATGGCTACACCTTC; CDR3 protein: CASSRKAGYGYTF
J gene: TRBJ2-7; clone size: NA; CDR3 length: 15; D gene: TRBD2; V gene: TRBV6-5; CDR3 DNA: TGTGCCAGCAGCCACGGACTAGCGGCATCCTACGAGCAGTACTTC; CDR3 protein: CASSHGLAASYEQYF
J gene: TRBJ1-2; clone size: NA; CDR3 length: 13; D gene: TRBD1; V gene: TRBV20-1; CDR3 DNA: TGCAGTGCTGGAAGGACAGGGGGCAATGGCTACACCTTC; CDR3 protein: CSAGRTGGNGYTF
J gene: TRBJ2-1; clone size: NA; CDR3 length: 15; D gene: NA; V gene: TRBV12-3/TRBV12-4; CDR3 DNA: TGTGCCAATTCCCCCGCTCGAGGCGCCTACAATGAGCAGTTCTTC; CDR3 protein: CANSPARGAYNEQFF
J gene: TRBJ1-5; clone size: many; CDR3 length: 15; D gene: TRBD1; V gene: TRBV7-9; CDR3 DNA: TGTGCCAGCAGCCAGACAGGGATCGGCAATCAGCCCCAGCATTTT; CDR3 protein: CASSQTGIGNQPQHF
J gene: TRBJ1-2; clone size: few; CDR3 length: 16; D gene: NA; V gene: TRBV7-9; CDR3 DNA: TGTGCCAGCAGCGGTAGCAGCGGAAGTTCTCCGTTGAGCTACACCTTC; CDR3 protein: CASSGSSGSSPLSYTF
J gene: TRBJ2-7; clone size: once; CDR3 length: 11; D gene: NA; V gene: TRBV7-2; CDR3 DNA: TGTGCCAGCAGCTTCGACCGCCAGCAGTACTTC; CDR3 protein: CASSFDRQQYF
J gene: TRBJ1-5; clone size: NA; CDR3 length: 15; D gene: NA; V gene: TRBV6-5; CDR3 DNA: TGTGCCAGCAGTTACATGGGGGTAACAAGCCAGCCCCAGCATTTT; CDR3 protein: CASSYMGVTSQPQHF
J gene: TRBJ2-1; clone size: NA; CDR3 length: 13; D gene: NA; V gene: TRBV19; CDR3 DNA: TGTGCCAGTAGTCCCCGTGGGGGGAATGAGCAGTTCTTC; CDR3 protein: CASSPRGGNEQFF
J gene: TRBJ2-5; clone size: NA; CDR3 length: 13; D gene: NA; V gene: TRBV18; CDR3 DNA: TGTGCCAGCTCACCATTACAGCAAGAGACCCAGTACTTC; CDR3 protein: CASSPLQQETQYF
J gene: TRBJ2-7; clone size: NA; CDR3 length: 15; D gene: NA; V gene: TRBV28; CDR3 DNA: TGTGCCAGCAGTCCTCCACAGGGAACCTCCTACGAGCAGTACTTC; CDR3 protein: CASSPPQGTSYEQYF
J gene: TRBJ1-4; clone size: NA; CDR3 length: 16; D gene: NA; V gene: TRBV9; CDR3 DNA: TGTGCCAGCAGCGTAGAACCCAGGACGCCTAATGAAAAACTGTTTTTT; CDR3 protein: CASSVEPRTPNEKLFF
J gene: TRBJ2-7; clone size: NA; CDR3 length: 14; D gene: TRBD2; V gene: TRBV30; CDR3 DNA: TGTGCCTGGAGTTATAGCGGGGGGTCCTACGAGCAGTACTTC; CDR3 protein: CAWSYSGGSYEQYF
J gene: TRBJ2-5; clone size: NA; CDR3 length: 13; D gene: TRBD2; V gene: TRBV6-5; CDR3 DNA: TGTGCCAGCAGTGGACTAGCCCAAGAGACCCAGTACTTC; CDR3 protein: CASSGLAQETQYF
J gene: TRBJ2-1; clone size: NA; CDR3 length: 11; D gene: NA; V gene: TRBV29-1; CDR3 DNA: TGCAGCGGCCTCCACGGGAATGAGCAGTTCTTC; CDR3 protein: CSGLHGNEQFF
J gene: TRBJ2-1; clone size: NA; CDR3 length: 16; D gene: TRBD2; V gene: TRBV29-1; CDR3 DNA: TGCAGCGTTGAAAAGACTAGCGGGGGCTCCTACAATGAGCAGTTCTTC; CDR3 protein: CSVEKTSGGSYNEQFF
J gene: TRBJ2-7; clone size: NA; CDR3 length: 11; D gene: NA; V gene: TRBV20-1; CDR3 DNA: TGCAGTGCCGCGGGACCGGGACTCGCTTTCTTC; CDR3 protein: CSAAGPGLAFF
J gene: TRBJ1-1; clone size: NA; CDR3 length: 13; D gene: NA; V gene: TRBV5-1; CDR3 DNA: TGCGCCAGCAGTTTTGAAGTCAACACTGAAGCTTTCTTT; CDR3 protein: CASSFEVNTEAFF
J gene: TRBJ2-7; clone size: NA; CDR3 length: 14; D gene: TRBD2; V gene: TRBV6-2/TRBV6-3; CDR3 DNA: TGTGCCAGCAGCCGGACTAGCCTCTCCTACGAGCAGTACTTC; CDR3 protein: CASSRTSLSYEQYF
J gene: TRBJ2-4; clone size: few; CDR3 length: 11; D gene: TRBD2; V gene: TRBV20-1; CDR3 DNA: TGCAGTGCCACAAGGACTAGCGGGTTTCTCTTC; CDR3 protein: CSATRTSGFLF
J gene: TRBJ2-1; clone size: NA; CDR3 length: 16; D gene: NA; V gene: TRBV10-3; CDR3 DNA: TGTGCCATCAGTGAGGGGCTAGCGTCCTCCTACAATGAGCAGTTCTTC; CDR3 protein: CAISEGLASSYNEQFF
J gene: TRBJ1-4; clone size: NA; CDR3 length: 18; D gene: NA; V gene: TRBV4-3; CDR3 DNA: TGCGCCAGCAGCCAAGAGGTAGGGAGAGGAGGCCCGGAAGAAAAACTGTTTTTT; CDR3 protein: CASSQEVGRGGPEEKLFF
J gene: TRBJ2-1; clone size: few; CDR3 length: 15; D gene: TRBD1; V gene: TRBV12-3/TRBV12-4; CDR3 DNA: TGTGCCAGCAGCCGGGACAGGGTATCCTACAATGAGCAGTTCTTC; CDR3 protein: CASSRDRVSYNEQFF
J gene: TRBJ2-1; clone size: NA; CDR3 length: 13; D gene: TRBD2; V gene: TRBV9; CDR3 DNA: TGTGCCAGCATGGCGGGAGACTACAATGAGCAGTTCTTC; CDR3 protein: CASMAGDYNEQFF